The clone carrying this T cell receptor (beta chain) was observed a few times. This sample was taken from a study of CD8+ T cells in alopecia areata. In the study overall: For 6 to 18 months, tofacitinib was taken, and 6 months off drug followed.

Specified treatment: oral pan-JAK inhibitor, 5-10 mg twice daily. Researchers took lesional scalp punch biopsies and peripheral blood from people who were alopecia areata patients. Sorting from PBMCs produced CD4+ and CD8+ T cells. Following extraction, RNA underwent reverse transcription to cDNA, which served as the sequencing template. Assay: immunoSEQ multiplex PCR; the TCRdb copy retains only in-frame clones and omits some. This table holds 110,000 to 150,000 clones, less than 70% found once. The sample consisted of CD8+ T cells sorted from blood, taken at week 4, from a patient treated with tofacitinib. This receptor was identified in a human donor with alopecia areata.

In DNA, the CDR3 is TGCAGCGTTGAAGACAGGGGGCGCGGCTACACCTTC. As protein: CSVEDRGRGYTF. The rearrangement joins TRBV29-1 to TRBJ1-2; 8 bases agree with TRBD1. J was trimmed by 8 bases and V by 0 bases; bases with no gene match: 2. CDR1 and CDR2 from the germline V gene are SQVTM and ANQGSEA. This CDR3 region has 12 residues. Full variable domain (rest looked up from reference TRBV29-1 and TRBJ1-2): SAVISQKPSRDICQRGTSLTIQCQVDSQVTMMFWYRQQPGQSLTLIATANQGSEATYESGFVIDKFPISRPNLTFSTLTVSNMSPEDSSIYLCSVEDRGRGYTFGSGTRLTVV.